Following are 22 T cell receptor beta chains from one sample sequenced in a study of breast tumors, draining lymph nodes, adjacent tissues. Using its own MiXCR run on the multiplex PCR reads, TCRdb lists one record per CDR3 protein. The sample consists of about 110,000 distinct CDR3 sequences, under 40% of them appearing once. Samples came from axillary lymph nodes draining the breast cancer. Material: axillary lymph node tissue. The origin of the receptors is a female donor with breast cancer. Some clones in this sample may be carry-over from other donors' samples.

This clonotype appeared a few times. V usage is TRBV11-2 and J usage is TRBJ1-1, with D maybe TRBD1 (5 bases). The ends were cut back, 5 bases at V and 1 base at J, with 17 bases in the middle. CDR3 size: 16 residues. Germline loops: CDR1 SGHAT, CDR2 FQNNGV. The CDR3 loop is CASSIQGGEGNTEAFF. The CDR3 bases are TGTGCCAGCAGCATCCAGGGCGGGGAGGGGAACACTGAAGCTTTCTTT.

This chain links TRBV7-9 with TRBJ2-2; 13 bases map to TRBD2. Germline loops: CDR1 SEHNR, CDR2 FQNEAQ (reference sequence). V lost 5 bases to trimming and J lost 5 bases; unmatched junction nucleotides: 5. The CDR3 runs to 16 residues. Here the CDR3 DNA reads TGTGCCAGCAGCCCCGGGACTAGCGGGATTACCGGGGAGCTGTTTTTT. This sequence encodes CASSPGTSGITGELFF.

This clonotype was recorded many times. V usage is TRBV5-1 and J usage is TRBJ2-3; D unresolved. There are 15 residues in the CDR3. The germline V and J ends were trimmed by 2 bases and 2 bases, with 12 bases remaining between them. Germline V gene sequence: CDR1 SGHRS, CDR2 YFSETQ. The CDR3 nucleotides read TGCGCCAGCAGCTTAGAGCGACACAACACAGATACGCAGTATTTT. Translation gives CASSLERHNTDTQYF.

This chain links TRBV7-9 with TRBJ1-1, with D unclear. The CDR3 has 13 amino acids. V was pared by 3 bases and J by 0 bases, with 5 bases between. Germline CDR1 is SEHNR and CDR2 is FQNEAQ (reference sequence). The CDR3, as DNA: TGTGCCAGCAGCTTGAGTGTGAACACTGAAGCTTTCTTT. This sequence encodes CASSLSVNTEAFF.

This clonotype was detected many times. The V call is TRBV5-1, the J call TRBJ2-7; D may be TRBD2 (7 bases). Germline loops: CDR1 SGHRS, CDR2 YFSETQ. Trimming removed 5 bases at V and 2 bases at J, with 17 bases between. The CDR3 covers 15 residues. CDR3 nucleotides: TGCGCCAGCAGGGATCAGGGGAGGGTTACCTACGAGCAGTACTTC. This sequence encodes CASRDQGRVTYEQYF.

Regarding this clonotype: The missing conserved phenylalanine or tryptophan at the end of this CDR3 makes a read error likely. The genes are TRBV10-1 and TRBJ2-7; D may correspond to TRBD1 or TRBD2 (6 bases each). The CDR3 is 18 amino acids. The V and J ends lost 0 bases and 6 bases respectively, with 24 bases between them. Germline V CDR1 and CDR2: WNHNN, SYGVQD (reference sequence). CDR3 sequence: CASSESQGGRSWTTEQYS. DNA for the CDR3: TGCGCCAGCAGTGAGTCTCAAGGGGGGCGAAGCTGGACTACCGAGCAGTACTCC.

This clonotype was picked up many times. V gene TRBV6-6 combines with J gene TRBJ1-6; D may be TRBD1 (5 bases). V was clipped by 4 bases and J by 6 bases, with 10 bases between them. CDR1 and CDR2 from the germline V gene are MNHNY and SVGAGI (reference sequence). The CDR3 contains 14 residues. The CDR3 DNA sequence: TGTGCCAGCAGTTCCGGGACCTTTAATTCACCCCTCCACTTT. It yields the protein CASSSGTFNSPLHF.

The chain carries TRBV19 and TRBJ2-5, with D possibly matching TRBD1 (5 bases). Germline CDR1 and CDR2: LNHDA and SQIVND (reference sequence). Between the trimmed V and J ends, which lost 6 bases and 1 base, there was a span of 9 bases. CDR3 length: 13 residues. CDR3 sequence: CASSRQLQETQYF. The CDR3 DNA is TGTGCCAGTAGCCGACAGCTCCAAGAGACCCAGTACTTC.

This chain uses TRBV20-1 with TRBJ1-2; perhaps TRBD1 as D (6 bases). The ends were cut back, 6 bases at V and 4 bases at J, with 15 bases in the middle. CDR3 length equals 13 residues. In germline, CDR1 is DFQATT, CDR2 SNEGSKA (reference sequence). The CDR3: CSAKGTTPYGYTF. The DNA of the CDR3 is TGCAGTGCCAAAGGGACAACCCCCTATGGCTACACCTTC.

CDR3 DNA sequence: TGTGCCAGCAGCTCGGACAGGGGGCCGGCCGGGGAGCTGTTTTTT. It codes for CASSSDRGPAGELFF. The genes are TRBV7-9 and TRBJ2-2; 11 nucleotides align to TRBD1. Per germline, CDR1 SEHNR and CDR2 FQNEAQ (reference sequence). With V trimmed by 4 bases and J by 6 bases, 4 bases remained unmatched. CDR3 size: 15 residues.

The CDR3 region is CASSLGQGAKGSPLHF. CDR3 nucleotides: TGTGCCAGCAGCTTGGGACAGGGGGCGAAGGGTTCACCCCTCCACTTT. The chain uses TRBV7-9 and TRBJ1-6; 12 bases agree with TRBD1. This CDR3 has 16 residues. The ends lost 3 bases at V and 9 bases at J; junction bases unmatched: 6. The V gene's germline CDR1 is SEHNR and CDR2 FQNEAQ (reference sequence).

This clonotype showed up many times. This chain joins TRBV7-2 and TRBJ1-2; 9 bases agree with TRBD1. Germline V gene sequence: CDR1 SGHTA, CDR2 FQGNSA. J was trimmed by 3 bases and V by 4 bases; bases with no gene match: 3. The CDR3 has 14 residues. The CDR3 region has the DNA TGTGCCAGCAGCTCCCGGGACAGGGACTATGGCTACACCTTC. This codes for CASSSRDRDYGYTF.

This clonotype appeared many times. The CDR3: CASSQRLAGGVYALHF. The CDR3 DNA is TGTGCCAGCAGCCAACGGCTAGCAGGGGGGGTTTATGCCCTCCACTTT. This chain links TRBV14 with TRBJ1-6, with TRBD1 identical over 7 bases. The CDR3 extends over 16 amino acids. The V and J ends lost 2 bases and 14 bases, in that order; junction bases with no gene match: 15. The V gene's germline CDR1 is SGHDN and CDR2 FVKESK. The entire variable domain, with the rest obtained from reference TRBV14 and TRBJ1-6, is as follows: EAGVTQFPSHSVIEKGQTVTLRCDPISGHDNLYWYRRVMGKEIKFLLHFVKESKQDESGMPNNRFLAERTGGTYSTLKVQPAELEDSGVYFCASSQRLAGGVYALHFGNGTRLTVT.

With respect to this clonotype: A much larger clone lies one base from this, so it may be a read error. The CDR3, as DNA: TGCAGTGCTAGACTCGGGGTCGATGGCTCCACCTTC. Amino acid sequence: CSARLGVDGSTF. V is TRBV20-1 and J is TRBJ1-2; D gene unclear. The CDR3 runs 12 residues. The V gene's germline CDR1 is DFQATT and CDR2 SNEGSKA (reference sequence).

V usage is TRBV5-1 and J usage is TRBJ2-7; 10 bases map to TRBD1. Germline-derived CDR1 and CDR2 are SGHRS and YFSETQ. The CDR3 spans 14 residues. J gave up 5 bases and V 3 bases, and 5 bases lay outside the gene matches. The CDR3 DNA reads TGCGCCAGCAGCTCAGCCGGGACAGGGGACGAGCAGTACTTC. Protein product: CASSSAGTGDEQYF.

The chain links TRBV24-1 to TRBJ2-1; D gene unclear. There are 15 residues in the CDR3. V was cut by 7 bases and J by 2 bases, with 14 bases left in between. Germline V gene data show CDR1 as KGHDR and CDR2 as SFDVKD. The chain's CDR3 is CATSEPGSTYNEQFF. The CDR3 region has the DNA TGTGCCACCAGCGAACCCGGCAGTACCTACAATGAGCAGTTCTTC.

This clonotype was observed once. The DNA for the CDR3 is TGCAGCGTTGAAGATAGAGGGAACGAGAACGAGCAGTACGTC. Protein: CSVEDRGNENEQYV. The chain employs TRBV29-1 and TRBJ2-7, with D tentatively TRBD2 (5 bases). This CDR3 is 14 amino acids long. Germline V gives CDR1 SQVTM, CDR2 ANQGSEA. The V gene lost 0 bases and the J gene lost 5 bases, with 14 bases spanning the gap.

This clonotype was counted many times. The genes are TRBV7-2 and TRBJ2-3; 9 bases line up with TRBD2. The CDR3 is 16 amino acids. V gave up 5 bases and J gave up 1 base; unmatched junction bases: 7. Looked up from germline, CDR1 is SGHTA and CDR2 is FQGNSA. The CDR3 nucleotides read TGTGCCAGCAGCCCCATACTAGCGGGCGGCACAGATACGCAGTATTTT. It translates to CASSPILAGGTDTQYF.

Comment on this clonotype: A single base separates this from a much larger clone, so it may be a read error. The chain is built from TRBV5-1 and TRBJ2-7, with 12 bases fitting TRBD1. Germline V gene data show CDR1 as SGHRS and CDR2 as YFSETQ. This CDR3 is built from 15 residues. The ends lost 2 bases at V and 9 bases at J; junction bases unmatched: 9. The CDR3 protein is CASSFGTGTGGGQYF. CDR3 sequence (DNA): TGCGCCAGCAGCTTTGGCACCGGGACAGGGGGCGGGCAGTACTTC.

The V and J genes are TRBV5-5 and TRBJ1-5; 7 bases line up with TRBD1. The V gene end was trimmed by 4 bases and the J gene end by 9 bases; junction bases not matched to a gene: 16. Germline CDR1 SGHKS, CDR2 YYEKEE (reference sequence). The CDR3 loop spans 16 amino acids. The CDR3 sequence: CASSTSDRLDLRPQHF. In DNA, the CDR3 is TGTGCCAGCAGCACCTCGGACAGGCTCGACCTCCGGCCCCAGCATTTT.

There are many counts of this clonotype. The rearrangement links TRBV13 to TRBJ2-7; possibly TRBD1 or TRBD2 for D (5 bases each). The CDR3 loop spans 15 amino acids. V was pared by 3 bases and J by 3 bases, with 15 bases between. The germline V gene encodes CDR1 PRHDT and CDR2 FYEKMQ (reference sequence). This chain's CDR3 is CASSLGDLKGYEQYF. The CDR3 DNA reads TGTGCCAGCAGCTTGGGGGACCTAAAGGGCTACGAGCAGTACTTC.

This clonotype appeared many times. CDR3: CASSYGYLSQETQYF. The CDR3 bases are TGTGCCAGCAGTTACGGTTATCTGTCCCAAGAGACCCAGTACTTC. V and J are TRBV6-5 and TRBJ2-5, with unresolved D. This CDR3 spans 15 amino acids. Looked up from germline, CDR1 is MNHEY and CDR2 is SVGAGI. The V gene lost 2 bases and the J gene lost 1 base, with 11 bases spanning the gap.